Following are 28 T cell receptor beta chains from one sample sequenced in a study of monozygotic twins with cystic fibrosis. The assay was immunoSEQ multiplex PCR, and TCRdb's table has in-frame clones only and misses some. The sample gives around 9,500 clones, about 98% of which show up once; approximately 0.22% is in the top ten. Input material: blood. These receptor sequences come from a girl aged 2 to 9 with cystic fibrosis.

This clone is a singleton in its sample. The genes are TRBV4-2 and TRBJ1-2; D is perhaps TRBD1 (5 bases). Per the germline V gene, CDR1 is LGHNA and CDR2 is YNFKEQ. The CDR3 loop spans 16 amino acids. V lost 2 bases, J lost 2 bases, and 15 bases lay in between. The CDR3 nucleotides are TGTGCCAGCAGCCAAAACCGGGACGGCCTCAACTATGGCTACACCTTC. It encodes CASSQNRDGLNYGYTF.

The V and J genes are TRBV5-5 and TRBJ2-7; 15 bases agree with TRBD2. The germline CDR1 and CDR2 sequences are SGHKS and YYEKEE (reference sequence). The CDR3 has 17 residues. V shed 4 bases and J 1 base; nucleotides not matched to a gene: 6. This chain's CDR3 is CASSTGTSGRFSYEQYF. The CDR3 coding sequence is TGTGCCAGCAGCACTGGGACTAGCGGGAGGTTTTCCTACGAGCAGTACTTC.

The rearrangement uses TRBV5-1 and TRBJ2-1; perhaps D is TRBD1 or TRBD2 (5 bases each). Trimming shortened V by 4 bases and J by 6 bases, and 20 bases separated the two germline ends. CDR1 is SGHRS and CDR2 is YFSETQ in the germline V gene. The CDR3 sequence is 16 residues long. The CDR3 region is CASSPGLTGIRNEQFF. The CDR3 DNA reads TGCGCCAGCAGCCCGGGGCTCACGGGGATACGCAATGAGCAGTTCTTC.

This clone was seen once. J is TRBJ1-2 and V is TRBV5-1; D is unresolved. The germline gives CDR1 SGHRS, CDR2 YFSETQ. CDR3 length: 13 residues. V dropped 4 bases and J dropped 3 bases, with 10 bases sitting between them. The CDR3 region is CASSPEQYYGYTF. The DNA for the CDR3 is TGCGCCAGCAGCCCTGAACAATACTATGGCTACACCTTC. Using reference TRBV5-1 and TRBJ1-2 for the parts outside the CDR3, the full variable domain is KAGVTQTPRYLIKTRGQQVTLSCSPISGHRSVSWYQQTPGQGLQFLFEYFSETQRNKGNFPGRFSGRQFSNSRSEMNVSTLELGDSALYLCASSPEQYYGYTFGSGTRLTVV.

The chain joins TRBV6-5 to TRBJ1-2; 11 bases are shared with TRBD1. Germline V gives CDR1 MNHEY, CDR2 SVGAGI. This CDR3 has 15 amino acids. V lost 2 bases and J lost 6; bases outside the gene matches: 5. CDR3 amino acids: CASSYLRTGGNGYTF. In DNA form, the CDR3 reads TGTGCCAGCAGTTACCTTCGGACAGGGGGCAATGGCTACACCTTC.

This chain connects TRBV7-9 to TRBJ1-1, with D hard to call. Per the germline V gene, CDR1 is SEHNR and CDR2 is FQNEAQ (reference sequence). The CDR3 contains 14 residues. Trimming pared 4 bases from V and 4 bases from J, leaving 13 bases between. CDR3 nucleotides: TGTGCCAGCAGCTCGGACGGGCTGGCCACTGAAGCTTTCTTT. Translating it yields CASSSDGLATEAFF.

The chain links TRBV19 to TRBJ1-2; D is ambiguous. The CDR3 is made up of 12 amino acids. The V gene's germline CDR1 is LNHDA and CDR2 SQIVND (reference sequence). V dropped 4 bases and J dropped 4 bases, with 7 bases sitting between them. The CDR3 bases are TGTGCCAGTAGTAGGGTCCGCTATGGCTACACCTTC. It is translated as CASSRVRYGYTF.

The sample holds one count of this clone. This chain connects TRBV12-5 to TRBJ1-1; tentatively, D is TRBD1 (6 bases). The CDR3 extends over 11 amino acids. Trimming took off 5 bases at V and 6 bases at J, with 7 bases between the two ends. The V gene's germline CDR1 is LGHNT and CDR2 FRNRAP. The CDR3 DNA is TGTGCTAGTGGTAGGGGGGCTGAAGCTTTCTTT. Residues: CASGRGAEAFF.

The CDR3 sequence: CASSQTLNTEAFF. The DNA of the CDR3 is TGTGCCAGCAGCCAGACTCTGAACACTGAAGCTTTCTTT. The J gene is TRBJ1-1, the V gene TRBV14; no definite D call. Per the germline V gene, CDR1 is SGHDN and CDR2 is FVKESK. CDR3 length equals 13 residues. The V and J ends lost 3 bases and 0 bases respectively, with 5 bases between them.

Comment on this clone: The junction departs from germline at one end; a sequencing error may be responsible. V and J are TRBV20-1 and TRBJ1-1; the match to TRBD1 covers 8 bases. In germline, CDR1 is DFQATT, CDR2 SNEGSKA (reference sequence). This CDR3 comprises 11 residues. The CDR3 protein is CSARVGTGPYF. CDR3 in DNA: TGCAGTGCTAGAGTTGGGACAGGCCCTTACTTT.

The J gene is TRBJ1-5, the V gene TRBV4-1, with a weak D call TRBD1 (5 bases). The CDR3 runs 13 residues. Germline V CDR1 and CDR2: MGHRA, YSYEKL. With 0 bases removed from V and 6 bases from J, the gap between germline ends came to 6 bases. This CDR3 is CASSQEGTQPQHF. CDR3 DNA: TGCGCCAGCAGCCAAGAAGGGACTCAGCCCCAGCATTTT.

This chain uses TRBV11-2 with TRBJ2-2; 8 nucleotides match TRBD1. Germline loops: CDR1 SGHAT, CDR2 FQNNGV. This CDR3 spans 16 amino acids. After removal of 1 base from V and 4 bases from J, the junction contained 5 bases not matched to a gene. This chain's CDR3 is CASSLVDRVGTGELFF. The CDR3 coding sequence is TGTGCCAGCAGCTTAGTGGACAGGGTCGGCACCGGGGAGCTGTTTTTT.

This chain uses TRBV7-8 with TRBJ2-1, with 8 positions matching TRBD2. CDR1 and CDR2 (germline): SGHVS, FQNEAQ. This CDR3 has 15 amino acids. Trimming removed 7 bases from V and 3 bases from J; junction bases left unmatched: 8. The CDR3 spells CASTRGGLGYNEQFF. Here the CDR3 DNA reads TGTGCCAGCACGCGCGGGGGACTAGGCTACAATGAGCAGTTCTTC. The whole variable domain, remainder taken from reference TRBV7-8 and TRBJ2-1, is GAGVSQSPRYKVAKRGQDVALRCDPISGHVSLFWYQQALGQGPEFLTYFQNEAQLDKSGLPSDRFFAERPEGSVSTLKIQRTQQEDSAVYLCASTRGGLGYNEQFFGPGTRLTVL.

This chain links TRBV27 with TRBJ2-7; perhaps D is TRBD1 or TRBD2 (5 bases each). Trimming removed 6 bases at V and 6 bases at J, with 24 bases between. CDR1 and CDR2 (germline): MNHEY, SMNVEV (reference sequence). CDR3 length: 16 residues. CDR3 in DNA: TGTGCCAGCAGCCAAAGCCTACAGGAGGCCCCCCCCGAGCAGTACTTC. Amino acids: CASSQSLQEAPPEQYF.

The chain carries TRBV27 and TRBJ1-4; D not resolved. Germline CDR1 MNHEY, CDR2 SMNVEV (reference sequence). The CDR3 totals 13 residues. V lost 5 bases to trimming and J lost 5 bases, with 9 bases between them. In nucleotides, the CDR3 is TGTGCCAGCAGTAGAGACTCGAATGAAAAACTGTTTTTT. Its translation is CASSRDSNEKLFF.

The CDR3 nucleotides read TGCGCCAGCAGCCTCAACGGACAGGGGGAGCAGTACTTC. Translating it yields CASSLNGQGEQYF. V and J are TRBV5-1 and TRBJ2-7, with 9 bases lining up with TRBD1. CDR3 length equals 13 residues. Germline V CDR1 and CDR2: SGHRS, YFSETQ. The junction had 6 bases not matched to a gene; V was cut back by 4 bases and J by 7 bases.

V gene TRBV10-3 combines with J gene TRBJ1-1; 8 bases fit TRBD1. V was pared by 3 bases and J by 3 bases, with 6 bases of the junction left unmatched. Looked up from germline, CDR1 is ENHRY and CDR2 is SYGVKD. This CDR3 region has 15 residues. The CDR3 sequence is CAISDFRGLDTEAFF. The CDR3 nucleotides read TGTGCCATCAGTGACTTCAGGGGGCTGGACACTGAAGCTTTCTTT.

The chain joins TRBV7-2 to TRBJ2-3, with D tentatively TRBD2 (5 bases). The CDR3 runs to 12 residues. Trimming pared 4 bases from V and 9 bases from J, leaving 11 bases between. CDR1 and CDR2 from the germline V gene are SGHTA and FQGNSA. CDR3 DNA: TGTGCCAGCAGCTCGGCTGGGAGAACGCAGTATTTT. Translation gives CASSSAGRTQYF.

The rearrangement joins TRBV5-3 to TRBJ2-7; D may be TRBD1 (6 bases). TRBV5-3 counts as an open reading frame of uncertain function. The ends were cut back, 4 bases at V and 5 bases at J, with 25 bases in the middle. This CDR3 region has 17 residues. CDR3 amino acids: CARSTDVQAQGTDEQYF. Here the CDR3 DNA reads TGTGCCAGAAGCACGGATGTCCAGGCACAGGGTACCGACGAGCAGTACTTC.

In its sample, this clone was seen once. The chain employs TRBV21-1 and TRBJ2-7. TRBV21-1 constitutes a pseudogene. The CDR3 sequence is 11 residues long. The CDR3 coding sequence is TGTGCCAGCAGGACCAGCTACGAGCAGTACTTC. This codes for CASRTSYEQYF.

The chain couples TRBV15 to TRBJ2-3, with D unclear. V lost 6 bases and J 5 bases, leaving 9 bases between the germline ends. This CDR3 comprises 12 residues. CDR1 is LNHNV, CDR2 YYDKDF, per germline (reference sequence). CDR3: CATSKRGDTQYF. The CDR3 nucleotides read TGTGCCACCAGTAAGAGAGGAGATACGCAGTATTTT.

The chain uses TRBV6-5 and TRBJ1-1; D not resolved. The CDR3 consists of 16 residues. V was pared by 0 bases and J by 4 bases, with 15 bases between. Germline V gene data show CDR1 as MNHEY and CDR2 as SVGAGI. This chain's CDR3 is CASSYSSKGRSTEAFF. In DNA form, the CDR3 reads TGTGCCAGCAGTTACTCGAGCAAGGGCCGGAGCACTGAAGCTTTCTTT.

The chain employs TRBV25-1 and TRBJ2-5; maybe TRBD2 (5 bases). The CDR3 runs to 13 residues. V gave up 2 bases and J gave up 5 bases, with 9 bases separating them. The germline CDR1 and CDR2 sequences are MGHDK and SYGVNS. The CDR3 is CASSETDSETQYF. The DNA of the CDR3 is TGTGCCAGCAGTGAAACGGACTCTGAGACCCAGTACTTC.

The rearrangement uses TRBV14 and TRBJ2-1; D is uncertain. Trimming left V 8 bases short and J 6 bases short, with 29 bases between. CDR1 is SGHDN, CDR2 FVKESK, per germline. This CDR3 has 18 residues. As DNA, the CDR3 is TGTGCCAGCCACCAAGAGCCGCGTGGTTTTCGGCGGAGCAATGAGCAGTTCTTC. Amino acid sequence: CASHQEPRGFRRSNEQFF.

The chain uses TRBV10-3 and TRBJ2-1; D is possibly TRBD2 (6 bases). The CDR3 spans 15 residues. The ends were cut back, 4 bases at V and 7 bases at J, with 17 bases in the middle. Germline values: CDR1 ENHRY, CDR2 SYGVKD. CDR3 DNA: TGTGCCATCAGTGTTACTGGGGACTTGAGGAATGAGCAGTTCTTC. Its translation: CAISVTGDLRNEQFF.

V and J are TRBV5-1 and TRBJ2-1; 7 nucleotides agree with TRBD2. The junction had 8 bases not matched to a gene; V was cut back by 0 bases and J by 5 bases. There are 16 residues in the CDR3. CDR1 SGHRS and CDR2 YFSETQ come from the germline V gene. The CDR3, as DNA: TGCGCCAGCAGCTTGGGTGGGCTAGCGGAAAACAATGAGCAGTTCTTC. This encodes CASSLGGLAENNEQFF.

J is TRBJ1-1 and V is TRBV5-1; D not certain. The CDR3 sequence is 14 residues long. Trimming pared 0 bases from V and 4 bases from J, leaving 10 bases between. CDR1 and CDR2 from the germline V gene are SGHRS and YFSETQ. The chain's CDR3 is CASSLAGFGTEAFF. DNA of the CDR3: TGCGCCAGCAGCTTGGCCGGGTTCGGCACTGAAGCTTTCTTT.

This sequence joins TRBV19 and TRBJ1-1; possible D gene TRBD1, 5 bases. V lost 1 base and J 10 bases, leaving 16 bases between the germline ends. This CDR3 comprises 14 residues. The germline gives CDR1 LNHDA, CDR2 SQIVND (reference sequence). CDR3 DNA: TGTGCCAGTAGTATAGGCGTCGAGGGGACGAGAGCTTTCTTT. The encoded protein is CASSIGVEGTRAFF.